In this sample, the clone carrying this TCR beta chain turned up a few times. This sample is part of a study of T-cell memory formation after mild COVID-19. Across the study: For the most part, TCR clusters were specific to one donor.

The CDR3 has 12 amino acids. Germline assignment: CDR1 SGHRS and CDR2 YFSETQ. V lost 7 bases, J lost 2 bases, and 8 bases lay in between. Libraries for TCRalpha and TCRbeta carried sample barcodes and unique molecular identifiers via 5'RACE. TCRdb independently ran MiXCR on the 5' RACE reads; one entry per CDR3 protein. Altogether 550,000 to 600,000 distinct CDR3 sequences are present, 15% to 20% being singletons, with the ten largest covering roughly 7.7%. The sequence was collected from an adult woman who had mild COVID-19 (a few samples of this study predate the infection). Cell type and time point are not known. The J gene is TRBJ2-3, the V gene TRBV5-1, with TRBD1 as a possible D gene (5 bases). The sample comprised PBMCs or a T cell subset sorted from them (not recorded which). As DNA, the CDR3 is TGCGCCAGCGGGGCTGTCACAGATACGCAGTATTTT. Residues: CASGAVTDTQYF.